This T cell receptor beta chain was captured in a study of blood T cell repertoires in COVID-19. TCRdb's copy holds only in-frame clones and misses some; the assay was immunoSEQ multiplex PCR. The table records around 160,000 clones, approximately 85% of them present only once. This CDR3 has 17 residues. Germline loops: CDR1 SEHNR, CDR2 FQNEAQ (reference sequence). V gave up 5 bases and J gave up 0 bases; unmatched junction bases: 9. The receptor's source is a man in his 60s with active or convalescent COVID-19. This chain uses TRBV7-9 with TRBJ2-3, with TRBD1 matching 9 bases. Material for sequencing was peripheral blood. The CDR3 is CASSEGDRDKSTDTQYF. CDR3 coding DNA: TGTGCCAGCAGCGAGGGGGACAGGGACAAAAGCACAGATACGCAGTATTTT.